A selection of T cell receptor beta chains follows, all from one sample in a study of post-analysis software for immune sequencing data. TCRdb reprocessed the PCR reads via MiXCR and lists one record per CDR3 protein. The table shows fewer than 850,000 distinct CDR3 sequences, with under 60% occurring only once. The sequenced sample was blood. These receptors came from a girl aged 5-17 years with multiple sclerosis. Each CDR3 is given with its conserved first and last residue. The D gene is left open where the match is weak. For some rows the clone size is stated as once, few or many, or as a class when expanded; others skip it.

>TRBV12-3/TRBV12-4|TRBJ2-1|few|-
CASSLQGPAPSDYNEQFF
TGTGCCAGCAGTTTACAGGGCCCGGCGCCTAGCGACTACAATGAGCAGTTCTTC
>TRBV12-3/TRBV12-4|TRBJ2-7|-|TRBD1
CASSHGTAPKVEQYF
TGTGCCAGCAGTCATGGGACAGCTCCAAAAGTGGAGCAGTACTTC
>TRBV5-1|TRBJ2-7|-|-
CASRRDHYEQYF
TGCGCCAGCAGACGGGACCATTACGAGCAGTACTTC
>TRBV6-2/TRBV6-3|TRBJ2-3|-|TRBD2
CASRKRQSGRVTDTQYF
TGTGCCAGCAGGAAACGTCAAAGCGGGAGGGTAACGGATACGCAGTATTTT
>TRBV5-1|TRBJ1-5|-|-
CASSFGENNQPQHF
TGCGCCAGCAGCTTCGGGGAGAACAATCAGCCCCAGCATTTT
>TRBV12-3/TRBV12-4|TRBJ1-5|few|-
CASSLARAGSQHF
TGTGCCAGCAGTTTAGCGAGGGCAGGTTCTCAGCATTTT
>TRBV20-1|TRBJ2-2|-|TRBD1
CSAWDRDTGELFF
TGCAGTGCTTGGGACAGAGACACCGGGGAGCTGTTTTTT
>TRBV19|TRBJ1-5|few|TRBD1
CASKDRPSNQPQHF
TGTGCCAGTAAGGACAGGCCAAGCAATCAGCCCCAGCATTTT
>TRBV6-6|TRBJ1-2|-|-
CASRGEGKLGYTF
TGTGCCAGCAGAGGAGAAGGGAAGCTTGGCTACACCTTC
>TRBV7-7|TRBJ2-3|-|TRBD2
CASSLVQREFTDTQYF
TGTGCTAGCAGCTTAGTACAGCGGGAGTTTACAGATACGCAGTATTTT
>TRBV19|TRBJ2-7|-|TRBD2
CASSPEGMSGRFDEQYF
TGTGCCAGTAGTCCCGAAGGGATGAGCGGGAGGTTCGACGAGCAGTACTTC
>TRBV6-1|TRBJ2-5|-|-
CASSDFDRTLEETQYF
TGTGCCAGCAGTGATTTCGACAGGACCTTAGAAGAGACCCAGTACTTC
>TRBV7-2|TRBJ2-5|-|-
CASSIGRDGYQETQYF
TGTGCCAGCAGCATAGGGCGGGACGGATACCAAGAGACCCAGTACTTC
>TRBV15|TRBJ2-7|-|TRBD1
CATSRERVVIGQGYEQYF
TGTGCCACCAGCAGAGAGAGGGTCGTTATTGGACAGGGCTACGAGCAGTACTTC
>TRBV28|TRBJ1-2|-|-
CASTLAGTPLPYGYTF
TGTGCCAGCACCCTGGCCGGGACACCACTCCCCTATGGCTACACCTTC
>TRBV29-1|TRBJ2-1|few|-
CSVDSRGSYNEQFF
TGCAGCGTTGACAGCAGGGGCTCCTACAATGAGCAGTTCTTC
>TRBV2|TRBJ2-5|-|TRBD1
CASKGQVLYF
TGTGCCAGCAAGGGACAGGTCTTGTACTTC
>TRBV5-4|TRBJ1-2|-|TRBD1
CATQGVVGYTF
TGTGCCACCCAGGGGGTTGTCGGCTACACCTTC
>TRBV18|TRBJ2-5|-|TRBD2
CASSTSGRASQETQYF
TGTGCCAGCTCCACTAGCGGGAGAGCCTCACAAGAGACCCAGTACTTC
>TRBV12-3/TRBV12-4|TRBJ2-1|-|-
CASSFEGGWNEQFF
TGTGCCAGCAGTTTTGAGGGGGGGTGGAATGAGCAGTTCTTC
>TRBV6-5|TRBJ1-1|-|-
CASTSTMNTEAFF
TGTGCCAGCACCAGCACCATGAACACTGAAGCTTTCTTT
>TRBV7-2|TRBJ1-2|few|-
CASGRNGYTF
TGTGCTTCAGGGCGAAACGGCTACACCTTC
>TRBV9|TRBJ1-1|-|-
CASSPQWGEDTEAFF
TGTGCCAGCAGCCCACAGTGGGGCGAGGACACTGAAGCTTTCTTT
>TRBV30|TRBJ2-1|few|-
CAWSGRSSYNEQFF
TGTGCCTGGAGTGGAAGGAGCTCCTACAATGAGCAGTTCTTC
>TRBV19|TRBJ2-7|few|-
CASSSGTTYEQYF
TGTGCCAGTAGTTCCGGGACAACCTACGAGCAGTACTTC